These 21 T cell receptor beta chains originate from one sample sequenced in a study of CD8 T cells in Susac syndrome. Reverse transcription used roughly 0.45 to 1 ug RNA and random hexamers. A single record per CDR3 protein comes from TCRdb applying MiXCR to the immunoSEQ multiplex PCR reads. This table holds 150,000 to 190,000 distinct CDR3 sequences, about 94% found once. Sequencing was done on a sample of CD8+ T cells from PBMCs. Receptors were obtained from a human donor with multiple sclerosis.

The CDR3 reads CASSLVQGMGYTF. For the CDR3, the DNA is TGTGCCAGCAGCTTAGTACAGGGCATGGGCTACACCTTC. This sequence joins TRBV7-9 and TRBJ1-2; TRBD1 might be the D (6 bases). V was trimmed by 1 base and J by 8 bases, leaving 11 bases between them. CDR1 and CDR2 from the germline V gene are SEHNR and FQNEAQ (reference sequence). The CDR3 spans 13 residues. The variable domain in full, with the rest retrieved from reference TRBV7-9 and TRBJ1-2, is DTGVSQNPRHKITKRGQNVTFRCDPISEHNRLYWYRQTLGQGPEFLTYFQNEAQLEKSRLLSDRFSAERPKGSFSTLEIQRTEQGDSAMYLCASSLVQGMGYTFGSGTRLTVV.

The chain employs TRBV20-1 and TRBJ2-2; maybe TRBD1 (6 bases). Trimming cost V 0 bases and J 3 bases, with 11 bases left between them. CDR1 is DFQATT and CDR2 is SNEGSKA in the germline V gene (reference sequence). This CDR3 comprises 15 residues. CDR3 nucleotides: TGCAGTGCTAGAGATACAGGGCTTGACACCGGGGAGCTGTTTTTT. Translation: CSARDTGLDTGELFF.

The chain carries TRBV11-2 and TRBJ2-3, with D maybe TRBD1 (6 bases). The V gene's germline CDR1 is SGHAT and CDR2 FQNNGV. The CDR3 is 16 amino acids. The V end lost 5 bases, the J end lost 3 bases, and 18 bases lay between the germline ends. CDR3 in amino acids: CASSKTRTDYTDTQYF. The CDR3 coding sequence is TGTGCCAGCAGCAAAACGAGGACAGACTATACAGATACGCAGTATTTT.

The V and J genes are TRBV7-8 and TRBJ2-7, with no clear D. Trimming removed 1 base from V and 9 bases from J, with 10 bases in between. The CDR3 runs 12 residues. Germline values: CDR1 SGHVS, CDR2 FQNEAQ. The CDR3 protein is CASSLDSLGQYF. In DNA form, the CDR3 reads TGTGCCAGCAGCTTAGACAGTCTCGGGCAGTACTTC.

The chain links TRBV23-1 to TRBJ1-1; D gene ambiguous. TRBV23-1 is annotated as an ORF whose role is uncertain. The CDR3 is 15 residues long. V lost 0 bases and J 0 bases, leaving 8 bases between the germline ends. CDR3 protein: CASSQSPPVNTEAFF. CDR3 coding DNA: TGCGCCAGCAGTCAATCCCCTCCAGTGAACACTGAAGCTTTCTTT.

This clonotype has more than one count but fewer than ten. The chain is built from TRBV7-9 and TRBJ2-2, with no clear D. Deletions cut 3 bases from V and 7 bases from J, with 6 bases between. The CDR3 is made up of 12 amino acids. The germline V gene has CDR1 SEHNR and CDR2 FQNEAQ (reference sequence). The CDR3 DNA is TGTGCCAGCAGCTTGCGTTTCGGGGAGCTGTTTTTT. Amino acid sequence: CASSLRFGELFF.

The CDR3 DNA sequence: TGTGCTAGTCGGACAGGGGGCTTGCAACAGCCCCAGCATTTT. Protein product: CASRTGGLQQPQHF. The rearrangement links TRBV12-5 to TRBJ1-5, with 11 nucleotides matching TRBD1. The CDR3 sequence is 14 residues long. J lost 7 bases, V lost 8 bases, and 7 bases had no gene match. CDR1 LGHNT and CDR2 FRNRAP come from the germline V gene. Supplemented by reference TRBV12-5 and TRBJ1-5, the full variable domain reads DARVTQTPRHKVTEMGQEVTMRCQPILGHNTVFWYRQTMMQGLELLAYFRNRAPLDDSGMPKDRFSAEMPDATLATLKIQPSEPRDSAVYFCASRTGGLQQPQHFGDGTRLSIL.

The chain employs TRBV3-1 and TRBJ2-5; D is undetermined. The V gene's germline CDR1 is LGHDT and CDR2 YNNKEL (reference sequence). V lost 0 bases and J lost 0, with 14 bases in between. There are 17 residues in the CDR3. The DNA for the CDR3 is TGTGCCAGCAGCCAAGATGGGTTGGGAACAGACCAAGAGACCCAGTACTTC. Its translation is CASSQDGLGTDQETQYF.

The chain joins TRBV9 to TRBJ2-2; TRBD2 matches 8 bases. The germline gives CDR1 SGDLS, CDR2 YYNGEE. The CDR3 contains 17 residues. The J segment lost 2 bases and the V segment lost 0 bases, leaving 6 bases of the junction unmatched. CDR3 in amino acids: CASSVEQAGANTGELFF. The DNA of the CDR3 is TGTGCCAGCAGCGTAGAACAAGCGGGGGCCAACACCGGGGAGCTGTTTTTT.

CDR3 in amino acids: CASRWSVNTEAFF. The CDR3 DNA reads TGTGCCAGCAGATGGTCGGTGAACACTGAAGCTTTCTTT. The rearrangement joins TRBV27 to TRBJ1-1; no firm D call. Trimming pared 6 bases from V and 0 bases from J, leaving 8 bases between. The CDR3 length is 13 residues. Germline V lookup: CDR1 MNHEY, CDR2 SMNVEV (reference sequence).

The V call is TRBV14, the J call TRBJ2-1; D unclear. V was shortened by 1 base and J by 6 bases, with 19 bases between the two germline ends. The CDR3 loop spans 17 amino acids. Looked up from germline, CDR1 is SGHDN and CDR2 is FVKESK. The CDR3 loop reads CASSQGNIPRHGNEQFF. CDR3 coding DNA: TGTGCCAGCAGCCAAGGAAACATTCCCCGCCATGGCAATGAGCAGTTCTTC.

The gene calls are TRBV15 and TRBJ2-1; D remains unclear. The CDR3 is 13 residues long. The V gene's germline CDR1 is LNHNV and CDR2 YYDKDF (reference sequence). Trimming took 2 bases from V and 7 from J, leaving 9 bases between them. The CDR3 is CATSRRMANEQFF. CDR3 DNA: TGTGCCACCAGCAGACGAATGGCGAATGAGCAGTTCTTC.

The rearrangement joins TRBV9 to TRBJ2-7; D might be TRBD2 (6 bases). The germline CDR1 and CDR2 sequences are SGDLS and YYNGEE. CDR3 length equals 13 residues. The V end lost 4 bases, the J end lost 4 bases, and 12 bases lay between the germline ends. The chain's CDR3 is CASSPRAGYEQYF. DNA of the CDR3: TGTGCCAGCAGCCCACGAGCGGGTTACGAGCAGTACTTC.

This chain connects TRBV30 to TRBJ1-6; perhaps TRBD1 as D (6 bases). The germline CDR1 and CDR2 sequences are GTSNPN and SVGIG (reference sequence). CDR3 length: 13 residues. Between the trimmed V and J ends, which lost 3 bases and 11 bases, there was a span of 14 bases. CDR3 bases: TGTGCCTGGAGACACAAGGGGGGGGCACCCCTCCACTTT. This translates into CAWRHKGGAPLHF.

This sequence joins TRBV27 and TRBJ1-2, with a possible D match to TRBD1 (6 bases). The length of the CDR3 is 13 residues. Germline CDR1 is MNHEY and CDR2 is SMNVEV (reference sequence). Trimming removed 1 base from V and 9 bases from J, with 12 bases in between. CDR3 nucleotide sequence: TGTGCCAGCAGTTTATGGGCAGGGGACAGCTACACCTTC. Translated: CASSLWAGDSYTF.

This CDR3 reads CASSAADRAQETQYF. The CDR3 DNA follows: TGTGCCAGCAGCGCTGCGGACAGAGCCCAAGAGACCCAGTACTTC. The chain employs TRBV7-9 and TRBJ2-5, with D tentatively TRBD1 (6 bases). The CDR3 length is 15 residues. Germline CDR1 SEHNR, CDR2 FQNEAQ (reference sequence). Deletions cut 5 bases from V and 1 base from J, with 14 bases between.

This CDR3 reads CASAGLFEAYEQYF. CDR3 DNA: TGTGCCAGCGCTGGGCTCTTCGAGGCCTACGAGCAGTACTTC. This chain connects TRBV7-9 to TRBJ2-7; D ambiguous. This CDR3 region has 14 residues. V was pared by 8 bases and J by 2 bases, with 16 bases between. Germline V gene lookup returns CDR1 SEHNR and CDR2 FQNEAQ (reference sequence).

The rearrangement joins TRBV29-1 to TRBJ1-1, with 7 nucleotides matching TRBD1. Trimming at V came to 5 bases and at J to 2 bases, leaving 11 bases not matched to a gene. The germline gives CDR1 SQVTM, CDR2 ANQGSEA. The CDR3 sequence is 15 residues long. CDR3 residues: CSVFKSGTENTEAFF. CDR3 in DNA: TGCAGCGTTTTTAAATCCGGGACAGAAAACACTGAAGCTTTCTTT.

The genes are TRBV7-9 and TRBJ2-7; perhaps TRBD1 as D (6 bases). Trimming shortened V by 5 bases and J by 0 bases, and 14 bases separated the two germline ends. The CDR3 consists of 15 residues. The V gene's germline CDR1 is SEHNR and CDR2 FQNEAQ (reference sequence). In DNA form, the CDR3 reads TGTGCCAGCAGCCCCCGGGACACTGTCTCCTACGAGCAGTACTTC. It encodes CASSPRDTVSYEQYF.

The chain employs TRBV9 and TRBJ1-5, with TRBD1 as a possible D gene (5 bases). The length of the CDR3 is 15 residues. The V gene lost 3 bases and the J gene lost 0 bases, with 10 bases spanning the gap. Looked up from germline, CDR1 is SGDLS and CDR2 is YYNGEE. CDR3 region: CASSATDYSNQPQHF. CDR3 in DNA: TGTGCCAGCAGCGCGACAGATTATAGCAATCAGCCCCAGCATTTT.

The chain couples TRBV2 to TRBJ1-5; 11 nucleotides agree with TRBD1. The CDR3 spans 15 residues. Losses at the gene ends were 6 bases for V and 4 bases for J; bases not matched to a gene: 5. CDR1 and CDR2 (germline): SNHLY, FYNNEI. This chain's CDR3 is CASSYGQGANQPQHF. CDR3 coding DNA: TGTGCCAGCAGCTACGGACAGGGGGCAAATCAGCCCCAGCATTTT.